A single T cell receptor beta chain is shown here with its context. Its target is unknown. This specimen comes from a study of shared clonotypes between healthy human individuals. This CDR3 contains 15 residues. The germline gives CDR1 SGHAT, CDR2 FQNNGV. V shed 3 bases, J shed 0 bases, and the junction held 5 bases outside the gene matches. The study's findings and limits: Inspection by rarefaction showed sorted-subset sequencing to be incomplete despite large depth. Naive subsets generally had larger estimated richness than memory subsets. Blood alone was sampled, and tissue repertoires likely differ.

The data were produced by immunoSEQ multiplex PCR, yet TCRdb's version contains in-frame clones alone and is incomplete. The table shows about 1 million clones, with more than 60% occurring only once. Material for sequencing was memory CD4+ T cells sorted from blood. Noted subset: CD45RA-negative fraction. This chain links TRBV11-2 with TRBJ2-7, with 7 bases matching TRBD2. The source of this sequence is a man aged 18 to 30 in good health. In DNA, the CDR3 is TGTGCCAGCAGCTTGGGAGCGGGAAGCTCCTACGAGCAGTACTTC. Amino acids: CASSLGAGSSYEQYF.